The sequence of this TCR beta chain was determined in a study of response to subunit inactivated influenza vaccine listed by TCRdb under 2018. For the wider study: To follow how T cells responded to a trivalent subunit inactivated influenza vaccine, the researchers relied on deep quantitative profiling of the T cell receptor repertoire.

This clonotype was detected a few times. Its antigen is still unknown. Nothing much larger sits one base from this clone, and base qualities are not available. Preparation of the library involved RT-PCR. Sequencing took place on an Illumina HiSeq 2500. TCRdb reanalyzed the raw reads on its own, using fastp at Q25 for trimming and MiXCR for clone calling, and kept in-frame beta chains. Rows with a matching CDR3 protein are joined into one entry that keeps the most common DNA and genes. The sample data list roughly 650,000 distinct CDR3 sequences, and 11% to 15% of these were observed just once. Approximately 7.6% of the sample is taken by the ten largest. Broader findings and caveats from the paper: The authors suggested that each seasonal influenza vaccination may recruit only a limited number of new T cells.

Deletion took 0 bases off V and 0 bases off J, with a span of 16 bases between the germline ends. The CDR3 sequence holds 17 residues, the cysteine and phenylalanine included. Only CDR3 DNA is held: 51 bases, read in frame from base 1. As encoded in the germline V gene, CDR1 is SGDLS while CDR2 is YYNGEE. Recombination linked TRBV9 to TRBJ2-7, with a weak D call of TRBD2 (6 bases match). The origin of this receptor is a man aged 45-65 years who received an inactivated influenza vaccine. Donor details come from another sample of the same person, matched by shared clones. This sample comprised PBMCs from blood, obtained 14 to 15 days before vaccination. The CDR3 sequence is CASSVGGGGVDSYEQYF. The nucleotide sequence is given as TGTGCCAGCAGCGTAGGTGGGGGAGGCGTTGACTCCTACGAGCAGTACTTC.